The 3 T cell receptor beta chains in this list originate from one sample, sequenced in a study of blood T cells in healthy people across ages. Then a second PCR, running roughly 6 to 12 cycles, was carried out with a sample-barcoded 5' primer and a J-beta primer mix. A single record per CDR3 protein comes from TCRdb applying MiXCR to the 5' RACE reads. Of some 1.5 million distinct CDR3 sequences listed, 28% are singletons. Sequencing used blood. These TCRs come from a woman younger than 45 in good health.

The genes are TRBV9 and TRBJ2-2; 10 bases fit TRBD2. The CDR3 is 19 amino acids. In germline, CDR1 is SGDLS, CDR2 YYNGEE. V lost 0 bases and J lost 1; bases outside the gene matches: 9. The CDR3 spells CASSVVPSGGHKNTGELFF. In DNA form, the CDR3 reads TGTGCCAGCAGCGTAGTCCCTAGCGGGGGCCACAAGAACACCGGGGAGCTGTTTTTT. The whole variable domain, filled in from reference TRBV9 and TRBJ2-2, reads DSGVTQTPKHLITATGQRVTLRCSPRSGDLSVYWYQQSLDQGLQFLIQYYNGEERAKGNILERFSAQQFPDLHSELNLSSLELGDSALYFCASSVVPSGGHKNTGELFFGEGSRLTVL.

The V call is TRBV2, the J call TRBJ2-7; 10 nucleotides align to TRBD1. The germline gives CDR1 SNHLY, CDR2 FYNNEI. The CDR3 has 15 amino acids. Unmatched junction bases numbered 10, after V lost 8 bases and J lost 3 bases. The CDR3 reads CASARGGQGVYEQYF. CDR3 nucleotides: TGTGCCAGCGCCCGAGGAGGACAGGGGGTCTACGAGCAGTACTTC.

The genes are TRBV20-1 and TRBJ2-1, with 10 bases matching TRBD2. In germline, CDR1 is DFQATT, CDR2 SNEGSKA (reference sequence). CDR3 size: 14 residues. With V trimmed by 6 bases and J by 7 bases, 9 bases remained unmatched. In DNA, the CDR3 is TGCAGTGCCGGGTCTAGCGGGGGTGGGAATGAGCAGTTCTTC. It is translated as CSAGSSGGGNEQFF.